The entry below describes one T cell receptor beta chain. The sample belongs to a study of PD-L1 blockade in urothelial cancer. The wider study: The study started patients on atezolizumab around 2014, giving 1,200 mg intravenously every 3 weeks. Prior exposure to chemotherapy in patients amounted to 0 to 3 regimens received. Counts from blood samples showed a median of 141,255 T cells.

The CDR3 has 15 amino acids. Trimming took 6 bases from V and 8 from J; bases not matched to a gene: 7. CDR1 and CDR2 (germline): MNHEY, SVGAGI. The repertoire was sequenced with immunoSEQ multiplex PCR; TCRdb's copy has only in-frame clones and lacks some. This table has 50,000 or so clones, nearly 85% appearing once. The clonotype originates from a man aged 35-49 years with urothelial cancer. The sample here was PBMCs, taken around atezolizumab (anti-PD-L1) treatment. This chain connects TRBV6-5 to TRBJ1-4; TRBD1 aligns across 12 bases. The CDR3 is CASRYYGTGGEKLFF. CDR3 sequence (DNA): TGTGCCAGCAGATATTATGGGACAGGGGGCGAAAAACTGTTTTTT.